Below, 21 T cell receptor beta chains from the same sample are listed, as sequenced in a study of shared clonotypes between healthy human individuals. In the naive CD8 group, cells lacked CD45RO and were positively selected for CCR7, so terminally differentiated effector memory CD45RA+ cells were left out. Measured with immunoSEQ multiplex PCR; TCRdb has only the in-frame clones, and not every one. The sample contains millions of clones, less than 95% of which appear only once. The sequenced sample consisted of naive CD8+ T cells sorted from blood. The origin of the receptors is a man in his late teens or twenties in good health.

This chain joins TRBV7-2 and TRBJ2-3, with a weak D call TRBD1 (5 bases). The CDR3 is made up of 15 amino acids. V was shortened by 1 base and J by 0 bases, with 8 bases between the two germline ends. CDR1 and CDR2 from the germline V gene are SGHTA and FQGNSA. CDR3 DNA sequence: TGTGCCAGCAGCTTAGAGGGGATAAGCACAGATACGCAGTATTTT. Protein sequence: CASSLEGISTDTQYF.

The chain couples TRBV7-6 to TRBJ2-5; 12 positions match TRBD2. This CDR3 spans 16 amino acids. V shed 5 bases, J shed 5 bases, and the junction held 9 bases outside the gene matches. Germline CDR1 is SGHVS and CDR2 is FNYEAQ. This CDR3 reads CASSETSGRDRETQYF. The CDR3 coding sequence is TGTGCCAGCAGCGAGACTAGCGGGAGAGATAGGGAGACCCAGTACTTC. The full variable domain, in which reference TRBV7-6 and TRBJ2-5 provide the parts outside the CDR3, is GAGVSQSPRYKVTKRGQDVALRCDPISGHVSLYWYRQALGQGPEFLTYFNYEAQQDKSGLPNDRFSAERPEGSISTLTIQRTEQRDSAMYRCASSETSGRDRETQYFGPGTRLLVL.

The V and J genes are TRBV11-2 and TRBJ2-7, with 13 bases fitting TRBD2. Trimming at V came to 5 bases and at J to 2 bases, leaving 12 bases not matched to a gene. The CDR3 runs 18 residues. The germline V gene encodes CDR1 SGHAT and CDR2 FQNNGV. The CDR3 sequence is CASSKGLAGVSRPYEQYF. The CDR3 coding sequence is TGTGCCAGCAGCAAAGGACTAGCGGGAGTATCACGCCCCTACGAGCAGTACTTC.

As concerns this clone: The junction and the germline gene differ at one end; a read error may be behind it. The chain employs TRBV6-5 and TRBJ2-7; D call uncertain. CDR1 is MNHEY, CDR2 SVGAGI, per germline. The length of the CDR3 is 11 residues. CDR3 region: CASSDSIEQYF. CDR3 coding DNA: TGTGCCAGCAGTGACTCCATCGAGCAGTACTTC.

The chain links TRBV10-2 to TRBJ2-3; 7 bases are a match to TRBD2. CDR1 is WSHSY, CDR2 SAAADI, per germline. V shed 6 bases, J shed 0 bases, and the junction held 9 bases outside the gene matches. The CDR3 is 16 amino acids. CDR3 coding DNA: TGCGCCAGCAGGCACGCTAGCGGTTATAGCACAGATACGCAGTATTTT. It yields the protein CASRHASGYSTDTQYF.

Comment on this clone: Different DNA sequences within this sample yield the same CDR3. The chain recombines TRBV6-5 with TRBJ1-2; D is ambiguous. Germline loops: CDR1 MNHEY, CDR2 SVGAGI. The CDR3 is made up of 13 amino acids. Trimming took off 0 bases at V and 4 bases at J, with 6 bases between the two ends. In DNA, the CDR3 is TGTGCCAGCAGTTACTCGGAGTCCTATGGCTACACCTTC. Its translation: CASSYSESYGYTF.

The V and J genes are TRBV27 and TRBJ2-2; D might be TRBD1 (8 bases). The length of the CDR3 is 17 residues. The V and J ends lost 4 bases and 2 bases respectively, with 17 bases between them. Germline V gene data show CDR1 as MNHEY and CDR2 as SMNVEV (reference sequence). CDR3 in DNA: TGTGCCAGCAGTTCTGGACAGGGACTACCTAACACCGGGGAGCTGTTTTTT. Encoded protein: CASSSGQGLPNTGELFF.

This clone was counted once. This chain connects TRBV2 to TRBJ2-7; D remains unclear. The CDR3 is 15 residues long. Per germline, CDR1 SNHLY and CDR2 FYNNEI. V lost 5 bases to trimming and J lost 0 bases, with 14 bases between them. CDR3 region: CASSLTGSLSYEQYF. The CDR3 nucleotides read TGTGCCAGCAGTCTCACCGGTTCCCTCTCCTACGAGCAGTACTTC. Full variable domain (remainder filled in from reference TRBV2 and TRBJ2-7): EPEVTQTPSHQVTQMGQEVILRCVPISNHLYFYWYRQILGQKVEFLVSFYNNEISEKSEIFDDQFSVERPDGSNFTLKIRSTKLEDSAMYFCASSLTGSLSYEQYFGPGTRLTVT.

The V gene is TRBV7-9, the J gene TRBJ1-2, with D perhaps matching TRBD1 (5 bases). The germline V gene encodes CDR1 SEHNR and CDR2 FQNEAQ (reference sequence). Trimming took 7 bases from V and 5 from J, leaving 17 bases between them. This CDR3 has 14 residues. The CDR3 sequence is CASTPGGAGYGYTF. In nucleotides, the CDR3 is TGTGCCAGCACCCCGGGAGGGGCCGGTTATGGCTACACCTTC.

The genes are TRBV6-5 and TRBJ2-7; D unresolved. Germline CDR1 MNHEY, CDR2 SVGAGI. The V and J ends lost 2 bases and 2 bases respectively, with 10 bases between them. The CDR3 spans 14 residues. The DNA of the CDR3 is TGTGCCAGCAGTTACAGGGTCAATGCCTACGAGCAGTACTTC. Amino acid sequence: CASSYRVNAYEQYF.

The genes are TRBV11-2 and TRBJ2-7; weak D call: TRBD1 (6 bases). The germline V gene has CDR1 SGHAT and CDR2 FQNNGV. The ends were cut back, 5 bases at V and 3 bases at J, with 11 bases in the middle. This CDR3 spans 13 amino acids. CDR3 protein: CASSPPGVYEQYF. The CDR3 nucleotides read TGTGCCAGCAGCCCCCCAGGGGTCTACGAGCAGTACTTC.

This chain joins TRBV30 and TRBJ1-3; D unclear. Trimming took 4 bases from V and 0 from J, leaving 4 bases between them. This CDR3 contains 12 residues. CDR1 is GTSNPN, CDR2 SVGIG, per germline (reference sequence). CDR3 nucleotides: TGTGCCTGGATAAGCTCTGGAAACACCATATATTTT. It encodes CAWISSGNTIYF. Based on the CDR3 plus reference TRBV30 and TRBJ1-3, the full variable domain is SQTIHQWPATLVQPVGSPLSLECTVEGTSNPNLYWYRQAAGRGLQLLFYSVGIGQISSEVPQNLSASRPQDRQFILSSKKLLLSDSGFYLCAWISSGNTIYFGEGSWLTVV.

The chain couples TRBV14 to TRBJ2-1; D uncertain. CDR3 size: 14 residues. Germline V gene lookup returns CDR1 SGHDN and CDR2 FVKESK. Trimming cost V 4 bases and J 4 bases, with 11 bases left between them. The CDR3 region has the DNA TGTGCCAGCAGCCCCGACTGGGAATACAATGAGCAGTTCTTC. It encodes CASSPDWEYNEQFF.

V and J are TRBV29-1 and TRBJ2-7; 7 bases agree with TRBD1. CDR1 and CDR2 (germline): SQVTM, ANQGSEA. Unmatched junction bases numbered 3, after V lost 1 base and J lost 3 bases. The CDR3 runs to 13 residues. CDR3 nucleotides: TGCAGCGTTGAAGCCCCAGGGGGCTACGAGCAGTACTTC. Translated: CSVEAPGGYEQYF.

The gene calls are TRBV7-6 and TRBJ2-5; the D gene is possibly TRBD2 (6 bases). The germline V and J ends were trimmed by 5 bases and 4 bases, with 20 bases remaining between them. This CDR3 comprises 16 residues. CDR1 and CDR2 (germline): SGHVS, FNYEAQ. CDR3 sequence: CASSKTFGGAGETQYF. The CDR3 region has the DNA TGTGCCAGCAGCAAAACATTCGGCGGGGCAGGAGAGACCCAGTACTTC.

This chain uses TRBV5-1 with TRBJ2-7; TRBD1 might be the D (5 bases). Trimming removed 3 bases at V and 3 bases at J, with 10 bases between. This CDR3 is 13 amino acids long. Germline-derived CDR1 and CDR2 are SGHRS and YFSETQ. CDR3 region: CASSSDMNYEQYF. CDR3 coding DNA: TGCGCCAGCAGCTCGGACATGAACTACGAGCAGTACTTC.

Note on this clone: This same CDR3 is encoded by further DNA sequences in the sample. The rearrangement links TRBV19 to TRBJ2-2; no clear D gene. There are 13 residues in the CDR3. Between the trimmed V and J ends, which lost 7 bases and 1 base, there was a span of 7 bases. Germline-derived CDR1 and CDR2 are LNHDA and SQIVND (reference sequence). The CDR3 loop reads CASTPGNTGELFF. Written as DNA, the CDR3 is TGTGCCAGTACCCCGGGGAACACCGGGGAGCTGTTTTTT. Complete variable domain (other parts from reference TRBV19 and TRBJ2-2): DGGITQSPKYLFRKEGQNVTLSCEQNLNHDAMYWYRQDPGQGLRLIYYSQIVNDFQKGDIAEGYSVSREKKESFPLTVTSAQKNPTAFYLCASTPGNTGELFFGEGSRLTVL.

J is TRBJ2-1 and V is TRBV4-1; 9 nucleotides match TRBD2. Germline V lookup: CDR1 MGHRA, CDR2 YSYEKL. V trimming: 6 bases; J trimming: 4 bases; junction bases outside the gene matches: 7. The CDR3 is 15 residues long. The CDR3 here is CASSYLAGSYNEQFF. The CDR3 bases are TGCGCCAGCAGTTACCTAGCGGGATCATACAATGAGCAGTTCTTC.

The rearrangement links TRBV4-1 to TRBJ1-1, with D uncertain. Germline CDR1 is MGHRA and CDR2 is YSYEKL. V lost 4 bases, J lost 7 bases, and 10 bases lay in between. CDR3 size: 12 residues. The CDR3 loop reads CASSPDSFEAFF. As DNA, the CDR3 is TGCGCCAGCAGCCCGGATTCATTTGAAGCTTTCTTT.

Remarks on this clone: Distinct nucleotide sequences in the sample also encode this CDR3. The rearrangement links TRBV29-1 to TRBJ2-1; TRBD2 might be the D (5 bases). Looked up from germline, CDR1 is SQVTM and CDR2 is ANQGSEA. The V end lost 1 base, the J end lost 8 bases, and 6 bases lay between the germline ends. The CDR3 sequence is 11 residues long. CDR3 in DNA: TGCAGCGTTGAAGGAGGGTATGAGCAGTTCTTC. This sequence encodes CSVEGGYEQFF.

The chain couples TRBV28 to TRBJ2-3; the D is unclear. With 1 base removed from V and 8 bases from J, the gap between germline ends came to 7 bases. CDR1 is MDHEN and CDR2 is SYDVKM in the germline V gene. The CDR3 contains 12 residues. The CDR3 nucleotides are TGTGCCAGCAGTTTATTTTCTGGTACGCAGTATTTT. Translation gives CASSLFSGTQYF.